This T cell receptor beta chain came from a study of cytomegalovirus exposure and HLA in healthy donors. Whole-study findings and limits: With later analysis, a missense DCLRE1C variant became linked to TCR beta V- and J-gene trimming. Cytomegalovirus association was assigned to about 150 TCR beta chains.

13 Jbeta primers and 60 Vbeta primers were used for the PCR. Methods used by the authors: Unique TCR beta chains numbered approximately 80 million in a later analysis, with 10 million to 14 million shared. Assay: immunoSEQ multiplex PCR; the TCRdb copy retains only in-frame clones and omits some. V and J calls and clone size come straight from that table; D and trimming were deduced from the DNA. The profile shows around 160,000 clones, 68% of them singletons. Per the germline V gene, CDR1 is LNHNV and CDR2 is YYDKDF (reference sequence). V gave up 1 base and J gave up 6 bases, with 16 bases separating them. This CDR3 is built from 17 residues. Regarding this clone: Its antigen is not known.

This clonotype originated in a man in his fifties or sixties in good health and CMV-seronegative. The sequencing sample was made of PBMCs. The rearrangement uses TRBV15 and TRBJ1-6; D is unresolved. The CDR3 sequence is CATSRGNYIAPNSPLHF. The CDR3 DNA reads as TGTGCCACCAGCAGAGGGAACTACATAGCCCCTAATTCACCCCTCCACTTT.